Following are 18 T cell receptor beta chains from one sample sequenced in a study of blood T cell repertoires in COVID-19. The repertoire was sequenced with immunoSEQ multiplex PCR; TCRdb's copy has only in-frame clones and lacks some. The data show 60,000 to 85,000 clones, with roughly 70% seen just once and under 25% held by the top ten. Input material: peripheral blood. These receptors came from a man between 65 and 85 years old with acute or convalescent COVID-19.

The gene calls are TRBV27 and TRBJ1-6; D is unresolved. With 2 bases removed from V and 0 bases from J, the gap between germline ends came to 8 bases. The CDR3 runs 16 residues. Looked up from germline, CDR1 is MNHEY and CDR2 is SMNVEV (reference sequence). In DNA, the CDR3 is TGTGCCAGCAGTTTACTCCCCGGCTCCTATAATTCACCCCTCCACTTT. It translates to CASSLLPGSYNSPLHF.

The chain combines TRBV5-1 with TRBJ2-3, with 8 positions matching TRBD1. The CDR3 covers 15 residues. V lost 4 bases and J lost 2; bases outside the gene matches: 6. CDR1 and CDR2 (germline): SGHRS, YFSETQ. The CDR3, as DNA: TGCGCCAGCAGCCAAGGACAGGGACTCACAGATACGCAGTATTTT. Protein product: CASSQGQGLTDTQYF.

The gene calls are TRBV10-3 and TRBJ1-6; 7 positions match TRBD1. Germline CDR1 reads ENHRY; CDR2 reads SYGVKD. CDR3 size: 16 residues. The junction had 11 bases not matched to a gene; V was cut back by 5 bases and J by 7 bases. The CDR3 region has the DNA TGTGCCATCAGTTCGGACAGGCCATTGTCGAATTCACCCCTCCACTTT. Translating it yields CAISSDRPLSNSPLHF.

The chain carries TRBV19 and TRBJ2-7; D may be TRBD1 (5 bases). The CDR3 totals 13 residues. The V gene lost 2 bases and the J gene lost 5 bases, with 10 bases spanning the gap. Germline V CDR1 and CDR2: LNHDA, SQIVND (reference sequence). CDR3 nucleotide sequence: TGTGCCAGTAGTATATCCAGGGCCGACGAGCAGTACTTC. Translating gives CASSISRADEQYF.

The V call is TRBV3-1 (or the pseudogene TRBV3-2), the J call TRBJ2-3; TRBD2 agrees at 9 bases. The CDR3 is made up of 17 amino acids. The V gene end was trimmed by 0 bases and the J gene end by 0 bases; junction bases not matched to a gene: 4. CDR1 LGHDT and CDR2 YNNKEL come from the germline V gene (reference sequence). The CDR3 coding sequence is TGTGCCAGCAGCCAAGAATTAGCGGGAGATAGCACAGATACGCAGTATTTT. It specifies CASSQELAGDSTDTQYF.

The chain couples TRBV6-6 to TRBJ1-2, with 7 bases aligning to TRBD1. CDR1 and CDR2 from the germline V gene are MNHNY and SVGAGI (reference sequence). The trim removed 2 bases at V and 6 bases at J, leaving 6 bases unmatched. The CDR3 has 14 amino acids. The CDR3 region is CASSYPERGHGYTF. The DNA of the CDR3 is TGTGCCAGCAGTTACCCCGAAAGGGGGCATGGCTACACCTTC.

The chain employs TRBV28 and TRBJ1-3, with no clear D. V lost 1 base, J lost 10 bases, and 8 bases lay in between. CDR3 length: 12 residues. CDR1 is MDHEN, CDR2 SYDVKM, per germline. The CDR3 reads CASSLFRGTIYF. CDR3 nucleotides: TGTGCCAGCAGTTTATTTAGAGGAACCATATATTTT. The variable domain in full, with the rest retrieved from reference TRBV28 and TRBJ1-3, is DVKVTQSSRYLVKRTGEKVFLECVQDMDHENMFWYRQDPGLGLRLIYFSYDVKMKEKGDIPEGYSVSREKKERFSLILESASTNQTSMYLCASSLFRGTIYFGEGSWLTVV.

This clone was detected a few times. The chain combines TRBV6-2 or TRBV6-3 with TRBJ2-1; tentatively, D is TRBD2 (6 bases). The germline CDR1 and CDR2 sequences are MNHEY and SVGEGT. V was trimmed by 5 bases and J by 8 bases, leaving 16 bases between them. CDR3 length: 14 residues. CDR3 region: CASSGGIRRDEQFF. The CDR3 nucleotides read TGTGCCAGCAGTGGAGGGATTAGGAGGGATGAGCAGTTCTTC.

This chain joins TRBV15 and TRBJ1-4; perhaps TRBD1 as D (5 bases). This CDR3 comprises 16 residues. Germline CDR1 reads LNHNV; CDR2 reads YYDKDF (reference sequence). The V gene lost 0 bases and the J gene lost 8 bases, with 16 bases spanning the gap. CDR3 bases: TGTGCCACCAGCAGAGATTCCGGGGGGAGTGGGGAAAAACTGTTTTTT. Translation: CATSRDSGGSGEKLFF. Filled out from reference TRBV15 and TRBJ1-4, the complete variable domain reads DAMVIQNPRYQVTQFGKPVTLSCSQTLNHNVMYWYQQKSSQAPKLLFHYYDKDFNNEADTPDNFQSRRPNTSFCFLDIRSPGLGDTAMYLCATSRDSGGSGEKLFFGSGTQLSVL.

V gene TRBV9 combines with J gene TRBJ2-7; 8 bases line up with TRBD2. The germline V gene encodes CDR1 SGDLS and CDR2 YYNGEE. There are 15 residues in the CDR3. Unmatched junction bases numbered 8, after V lost 0 bases and J lost 6 bases. CDR3 DNA sequence: TGTGCCAGCAGCGTAGGTGTTAGCGGGGCAGGCGAGCAGTACTTC. Translation: CASSVGVSGAGEQYF.

CDR3 nucleotides: TGTGCCGGGCAGAAGATGGACAGGCCCTACGAGCAGTACTTC. Its translation: CAGQKMDRPYEQYF. This rearrangement joins TRBV7-9 to TRBJ2-7; TRBD1 agrees at 7 bases. CDR1 and CDR2 (germline): SEHNR, FQNEAQ (reference sequence). This CDR3 region has 14 residues. V dropped 11 bases and J dropped 2; count of bases not matched to a gene: 12.

J is TRBJ2-1 and V is TRBV6-6, with 16 bases lining up with TRBD2. V was clipped by 5 bases and J by 0 bases; unmatched bases: 13. From germline, CDR1 is MNHNY and CDR2 SVGAGI (reference sequence). The CDR3 is 21 residues long. CDR3 coding DNA: TGTGCCAGCAGTCGCCCCTCGGGACTAGCGGGAGGGTTGAGCTCCTACAATGAGCAGTTCTTC. The encoded protein is CASSRPSGLAGGLSSYNEQFF.

The CDR3 spells CASSLTGSNEKLFF. CDR3 DNA sequence: TGTGCCAGCTCTCTGACGGGGTCTAATGAAAAACTGTTTTTT. This chain connects TRBV2 to TRBJ1-4, with D unclear. Germline CDR1 SNHLY, CDR2 FYNNEI. The CDR3 has 14 amino acids. Trimming stripped 8 bases from V and 3 bases from J, with 13 bases between.

The CDR3 DNA follows: TGCGCCAGCAGCACACAGGGGGTGGGGAATGAAAAACTGTTTTTT. This sequence encodes CASSTQGVGNEKLFF. The chain employs TRBV5-1 and TRBJ1-4; 8 positions agree with TRBD1. Germline CDR1 is SGHRS and CDR2 is YFSETQ. The V and J ends lost 4 bases and 5 bases, in that order; junction bases with no gene match: 7. The CDR3 spans 15 residues.

This clone counts as large. V usage is TRBV19 and J usage is TRBJ2-7, with a weak D call TRBD1 (6 bases). This CDR3 spans 14 amino acids. Germline V gene lookup returns CDR1 LNHDA and CDR2 SQIVND (reference sequence). Trimming took 3 bases from V and 3 from J, leaving 12 bases between them. In DNA, the CDR3 is TGTGCCAGTAGTATGGGACACATTCACTACGAGCAGTACTTC. The encoded protein is CASSMGHIHYEQYF. Complete variable domain (other parts from reference TRBV19 and TRBJ2-7): DGGITQSPKYLFRKEGQNVTLSCEQNLNHDAMYWYRQDPGQGLRLIYYSQIVNDFQKGDIAEGYSVSREKKESFPLTVTSAQKNPTAFYLCASSMGHIHYEQYFGPGTRLTVT.

The CDR3 spells CASSYSSSGTGDTQYF. The CDR3 DNA sequence: TGTGCCAGCAGTTACTCGAGTAGCGGGACAGGGGATACGCAGTATTTT. V usage is TRBV6-2 or TRBV6-3 and J usage is TRBJ2-3, with D perhaps matching TRBD1 (9 bases). This CDR3 comprises 16 residues. V lost 0 bases and J lost 6, with 16 bases in between. Looked up from germline, CDR1 is MNHEY and CDR2 is SVGEGT.

This clone has only a few counts. The CDR3 spells CASSSGYTGNTIYF. CDR3 nucleotides: TGTGCCAGCAGCTCGGGGTATACTGGAAACACCATATATTTT. This chain connects TRBV11-2 to TRBJ1-3; D unclear. The CDR3 consists of 14 residues. Germline CDR1 reads SGHAT; CDR2 reads FQNNGV. Trimming shortened V by 4 bases and J by 2 bases, and 9 bases separated the two germline ends.

V gene TRBV29-1 combines with J gene TRBJ2-7; TRBD2 aligns across 11 bases. J gave up 6 bases and V 4 bases, and 8 bases lay outside the gene matches. CDR1 and CDR2 from the germline V gene are SQVTM and ANQGSEA. This CDR3 has 14 residues. CDR3 region: CSVGGSGRASEQYF. The CDR3 region has the DNA TGCAGCGTTGGAGGTAGCGGGAGGGCCTCCGAGCAGTACTTC.